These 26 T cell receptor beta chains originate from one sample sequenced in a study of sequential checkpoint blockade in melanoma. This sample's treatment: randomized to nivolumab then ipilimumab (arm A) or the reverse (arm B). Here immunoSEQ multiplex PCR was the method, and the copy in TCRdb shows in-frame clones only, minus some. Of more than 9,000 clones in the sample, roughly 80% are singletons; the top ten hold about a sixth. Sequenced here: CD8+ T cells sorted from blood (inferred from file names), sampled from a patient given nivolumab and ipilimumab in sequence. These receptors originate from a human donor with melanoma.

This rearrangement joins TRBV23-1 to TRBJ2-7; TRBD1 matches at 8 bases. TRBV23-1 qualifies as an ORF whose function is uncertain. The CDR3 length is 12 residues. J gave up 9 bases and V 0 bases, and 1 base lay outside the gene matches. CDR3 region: CASSQSGTGQYF. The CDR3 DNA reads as TGCGCCAGCAGTCAATCCGGGACAGGGCAGTACTTC.

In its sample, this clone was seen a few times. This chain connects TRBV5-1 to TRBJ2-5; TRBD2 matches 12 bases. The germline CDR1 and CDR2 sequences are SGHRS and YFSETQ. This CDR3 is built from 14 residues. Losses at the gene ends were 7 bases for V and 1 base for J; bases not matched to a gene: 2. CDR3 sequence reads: CASRTSGIQETQYF. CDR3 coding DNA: TGCGCCAGCCGGACTAGCGGGATCCAAGAGACCCAGTACTTC.

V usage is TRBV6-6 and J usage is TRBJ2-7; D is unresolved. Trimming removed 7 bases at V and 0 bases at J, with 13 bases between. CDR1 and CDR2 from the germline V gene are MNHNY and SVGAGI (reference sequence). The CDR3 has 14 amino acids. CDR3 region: CASTLNPSSYEQYF. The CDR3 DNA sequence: TGTGCCAGCACCCTAAACCCCTCCTCCTACGAGCAGTACTTC.

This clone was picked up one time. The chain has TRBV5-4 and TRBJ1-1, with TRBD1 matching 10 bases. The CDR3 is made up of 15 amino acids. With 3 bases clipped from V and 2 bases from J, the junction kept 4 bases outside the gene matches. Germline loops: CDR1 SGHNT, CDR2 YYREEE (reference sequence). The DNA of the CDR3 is TGTGCCAGCAGCTATCGACAGGGGGCTAACACTGAAGCTTTCTTT. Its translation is CASSYRQGANTEAFF.

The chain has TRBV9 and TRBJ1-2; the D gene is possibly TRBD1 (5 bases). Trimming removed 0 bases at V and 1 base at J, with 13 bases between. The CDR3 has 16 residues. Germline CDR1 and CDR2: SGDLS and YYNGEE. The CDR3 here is CASSVDRSTVNYGYTF. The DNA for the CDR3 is TGTGCCAGCAGCGTAGATCGTTCGACAGTTAACTATGGCTACACCTTC.

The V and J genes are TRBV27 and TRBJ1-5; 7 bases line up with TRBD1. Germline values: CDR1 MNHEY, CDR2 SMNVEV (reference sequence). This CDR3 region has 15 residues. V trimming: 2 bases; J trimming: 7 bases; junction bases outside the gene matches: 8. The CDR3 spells CASSLTRQGDQPQHF. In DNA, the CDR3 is TGTGCCAGCAGTTTAACTCGACAGGGCGACCAGCCCCAGCATTTT.

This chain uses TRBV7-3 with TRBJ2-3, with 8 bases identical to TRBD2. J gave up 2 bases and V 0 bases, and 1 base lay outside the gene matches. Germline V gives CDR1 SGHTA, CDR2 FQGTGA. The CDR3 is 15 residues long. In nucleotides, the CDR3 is TGTGCCAGCAGCTTAACACTAGCGGCCACAGATACGCAGTATTTT. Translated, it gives CASSLTLAATDTQYF. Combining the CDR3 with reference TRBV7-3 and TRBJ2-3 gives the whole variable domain GAGVSQTPSNKVTEKGKYVELRCDPISGHTALYWYRQSLGQGPEFLIYFQGTGAADDSGLPNDRFFAVRPEGSVSTLKIQRTERGDSAVYLCASSLTLAATDTQYFGPGTRLTVL.

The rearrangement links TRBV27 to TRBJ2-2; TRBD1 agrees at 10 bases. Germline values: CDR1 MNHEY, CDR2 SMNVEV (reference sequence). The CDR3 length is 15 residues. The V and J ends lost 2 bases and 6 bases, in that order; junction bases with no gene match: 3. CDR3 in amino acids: CASSLIGQGAGELFF. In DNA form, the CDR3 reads TGTGCCAGCAGTTTAATAGGACAGGGGGCCGGGGAGCTGTTTTTT.

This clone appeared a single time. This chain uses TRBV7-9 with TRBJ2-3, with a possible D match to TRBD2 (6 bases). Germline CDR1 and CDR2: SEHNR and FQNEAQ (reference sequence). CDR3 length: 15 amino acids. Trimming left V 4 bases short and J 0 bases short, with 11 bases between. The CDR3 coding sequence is TGTGCCAGCAGCTCCCGGGGGTCCAGCACAGATACGCAGTATTTT. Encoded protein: CASSSRGSSTDTQYF. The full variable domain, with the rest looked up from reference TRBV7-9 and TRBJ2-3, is DTGVSQNPRHKITKRGQNVTFRCDPISEHNRLYWYRQTLGQGPEFLTYFQNEAQLEKSRLLSDRFSAERPKGSFSTLEIQRTEQGDSAMYLCASSSRGSSTDTQYFGPGTRLTVL.

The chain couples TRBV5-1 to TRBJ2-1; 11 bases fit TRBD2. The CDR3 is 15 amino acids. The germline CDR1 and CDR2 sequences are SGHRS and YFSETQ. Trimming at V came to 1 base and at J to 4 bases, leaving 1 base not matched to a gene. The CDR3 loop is CASSLTSGGYNEQFF. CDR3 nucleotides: TGCGCCAGCAGCTTGACTAGCGGGGGATACAATGAGCAGTTCTTC.

The CDR3 spells CASSLGTTPRYTF. The CDR3 coding sequence is TGTGCCAGCAGCTTGGGTACAACCCCGCGCTACACCTTC. The chain couples TRBV5-6 to TRBJ1-2; no definite D call. Trimming stripped 0 bases from V and 9 bases from J, with 12 bases between. The length of the CDR3 is 13 residues. Germline loops: CDR1 SGHDT, CDR2 YYEEEE. The whole variable domain, remainder taken from reference TRBV5-6 and TRBJ1-2, is DAGVTQSPTHLIKTRGQQVTLRCSPKSGHDTVSWYQQALGQGPQFIFQYYEEEERQRGNFPDRFSGHQFPNYSSELNVNALLLGDSALYLCASSLGTTPRYTFGSGTRLTVV.

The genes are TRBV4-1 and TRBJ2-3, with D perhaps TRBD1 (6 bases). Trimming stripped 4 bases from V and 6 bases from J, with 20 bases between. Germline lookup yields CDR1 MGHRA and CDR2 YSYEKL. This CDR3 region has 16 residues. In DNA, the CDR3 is TGCGCCAGCAGCCCATTTACAACAGGGTGGGGGGATACGCAGTATTTT. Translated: CASSPFTTGWGDTQYF.

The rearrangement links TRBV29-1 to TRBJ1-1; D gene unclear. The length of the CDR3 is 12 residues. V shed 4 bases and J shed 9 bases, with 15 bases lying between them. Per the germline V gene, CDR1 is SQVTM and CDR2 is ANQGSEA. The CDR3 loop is CSVVAQDQQAFF. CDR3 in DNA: TGCAGCGTTGTCGCCCAGGATCAGCAAGCTTTCTTT.

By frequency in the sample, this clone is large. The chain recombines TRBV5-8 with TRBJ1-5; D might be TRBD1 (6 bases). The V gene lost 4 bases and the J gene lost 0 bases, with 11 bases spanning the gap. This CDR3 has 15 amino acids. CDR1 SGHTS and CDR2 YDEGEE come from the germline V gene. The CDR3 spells CASSPGQHSNQPQHF. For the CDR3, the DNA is TGTGCCAGCAGCCCGGGACAACATAGCAATCAGCCCCAGCATTTT.

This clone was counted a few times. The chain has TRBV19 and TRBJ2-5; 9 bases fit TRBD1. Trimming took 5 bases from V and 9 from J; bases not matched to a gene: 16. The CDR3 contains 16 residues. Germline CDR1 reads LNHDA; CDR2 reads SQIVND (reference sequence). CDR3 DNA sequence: TGTGCCAGTAGTCCCGGGTACAGGGGGCGCAGGGAGGCCCAGTACTTC. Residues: CASSPGYRGRREAQYF.

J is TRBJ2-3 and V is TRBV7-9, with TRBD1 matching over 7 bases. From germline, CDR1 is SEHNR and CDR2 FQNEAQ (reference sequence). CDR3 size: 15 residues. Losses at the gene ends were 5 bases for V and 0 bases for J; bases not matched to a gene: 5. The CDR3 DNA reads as TGTGCCAGCAGCCAGACAGGGATTAGCACAGATACGCAGTATTTT. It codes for CASSQTGISTDTQYF.

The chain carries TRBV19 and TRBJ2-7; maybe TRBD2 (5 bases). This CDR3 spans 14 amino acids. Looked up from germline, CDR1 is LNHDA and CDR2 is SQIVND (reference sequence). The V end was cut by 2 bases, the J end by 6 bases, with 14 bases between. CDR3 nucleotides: TGTGCCAGTAGTATATCACTAGGGCCGGGCGAGCAGTACTTC. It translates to CASSISLGPGEQYF.

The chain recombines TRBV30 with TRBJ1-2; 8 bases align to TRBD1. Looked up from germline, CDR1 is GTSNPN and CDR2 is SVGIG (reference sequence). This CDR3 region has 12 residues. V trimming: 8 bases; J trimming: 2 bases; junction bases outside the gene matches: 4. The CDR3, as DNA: TGTGCCCGCCGACAGGGGAACTATGGCTACACCTTC. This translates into CARRQGNYGYTF.

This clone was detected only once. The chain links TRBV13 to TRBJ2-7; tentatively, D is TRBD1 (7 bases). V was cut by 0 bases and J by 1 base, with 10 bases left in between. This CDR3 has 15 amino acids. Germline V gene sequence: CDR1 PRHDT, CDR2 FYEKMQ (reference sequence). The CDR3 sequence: CASSLGGGQSYEQYF. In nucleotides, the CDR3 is TGTGCCAGCAGCTTAGGCGGGGGACAGTCCTACGAGCAGTACTTC.

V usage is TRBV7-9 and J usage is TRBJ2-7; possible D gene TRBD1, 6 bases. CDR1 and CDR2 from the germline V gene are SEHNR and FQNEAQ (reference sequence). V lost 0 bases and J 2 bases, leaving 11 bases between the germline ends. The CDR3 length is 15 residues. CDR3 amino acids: CASSLATGMTYEQYF. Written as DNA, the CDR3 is TGTGCCAGCAGCTTAGCCACAGGGATGACCTACGAGCAGTACTTC.

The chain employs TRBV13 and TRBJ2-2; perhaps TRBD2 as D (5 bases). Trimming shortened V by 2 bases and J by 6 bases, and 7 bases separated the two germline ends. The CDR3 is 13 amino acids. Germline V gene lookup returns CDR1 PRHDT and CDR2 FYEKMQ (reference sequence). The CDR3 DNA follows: TGTGCCAGCAGCTTAAGAGGGCCCGGGGAGCTGTTTTTT. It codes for CASSLRGPGELFF.

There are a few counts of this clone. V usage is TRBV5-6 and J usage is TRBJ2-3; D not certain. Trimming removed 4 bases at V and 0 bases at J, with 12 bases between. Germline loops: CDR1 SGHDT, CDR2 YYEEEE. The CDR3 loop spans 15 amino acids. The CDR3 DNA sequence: TGTGCCAGCAGCGGCAGAGGTGTAAGCACAGATACGCAGTATTTT. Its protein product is CASSGRGVSTDTQYF.

The CDR3 DNA follows: TGCGCCAGCAGCCGGGAAAACACCGGGGAGCTGTTTTTT. This encodes CASSRENTGELFF. The rearrangement uses TRBV5-1 and TRBJ2-2; maybe TRBD2 (5 bases). The V end was cut by 4 bases, the J end by 2 bases, with 6 bases between. Germline loops: CDR1 SGHRS, CDR2 YFSETQ. CDR3 length: 13 amino acids.

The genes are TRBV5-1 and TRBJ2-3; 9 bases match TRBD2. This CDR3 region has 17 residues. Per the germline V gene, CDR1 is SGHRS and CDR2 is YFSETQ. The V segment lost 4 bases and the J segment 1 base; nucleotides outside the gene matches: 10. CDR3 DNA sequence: TGCGCCAGCAGCAACCCCGGGGCTAGCGGGGGCACAGATACGCAGTATTTT. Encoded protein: CASSNPGASGGTDTQYF.

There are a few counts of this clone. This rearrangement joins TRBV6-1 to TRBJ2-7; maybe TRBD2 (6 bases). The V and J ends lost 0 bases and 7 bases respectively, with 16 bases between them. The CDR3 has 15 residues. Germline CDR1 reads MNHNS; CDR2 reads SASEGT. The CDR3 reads CASSEAGGFEKEQYF. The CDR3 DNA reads TGTGCCAGCAGTGAAGCGGGGGGTTTCGAGAAAGAGCAGTACTTC.

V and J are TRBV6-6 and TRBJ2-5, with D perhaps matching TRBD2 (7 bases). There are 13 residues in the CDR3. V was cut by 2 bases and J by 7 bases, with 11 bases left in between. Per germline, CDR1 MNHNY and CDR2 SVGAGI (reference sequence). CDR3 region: CASSYLGGGTQYF. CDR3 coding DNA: TGTGCCAGCAGTTACCTAGGGGGGGGGACCCAGTACTTC.